These 20 T cell receptor beta chains share one sample of origin, sequenced in a study of T-cell memory formation after mild COVID-19. One entry per CDR3 protein results from TCRdb running MiXCR on the 5' RACE reads. The data hold about 430,000 distinct CDR3 sequences, with around 24% observed a single time. The specimen was PBMCs or a T cell subset sorted from them (not recorded which). The receptors stem from an adult woman who had mild COVID-19 (a few samples of this study predate the infection). Cell type and time point are not known.

This clonotype has more than one count but fewer than ten. The rearrangement joins TRBV10-3 to TRBJ1-3; D is unresolved. Germline CDR1 ENHRY, CDR2 SYGVKD. The ends were cut back, 6 bases at V and 1 base at J, with 4 bases in the middle. The length of the CDR3 is 12 residues. CDR3 in amino acids: CAISQSGNTIYF. The DNA for the CDR3 is TGTGCCATCAGCCAGTCTGGAAACACCATATATTTT.

This clonotype has a count of ten or more. J is TRBJ2-7 and V is TRBV5-1; 7 bases fit TRBD1. CDR1 is SGHRS and CDR2 is YFSETQ in the germline V gene. Unmatched junction bases numbered 19, after V lost 4 bases and J lost 3 bases. CDR3 length equals 18 residues. In DNA form, the CDR3 reads TGCGCCAGCAGCCGGGTGGGGACAGCTGACTACGCCGACTACGAGCAGTACTTC. It specifies CASSRVGTADYADYEQYF.

This clonotype was seen more than once but under ten times. The rearrangement uses TRBV20-1 and TRBJ2-3; 11 nucleotides align to TRBD1. CDR3 length: 17 residues. The germline gives CDR1 DFQATT, CDR2 SNEGSKA (reference sequence). Trimming took 6 bases from V and 0 from J; bases not matched to a gene: 11. CDR3 protein: CSAWTGGLPTSTDTQYF. The CDR3 DNA reads as TGCAGTGCCTGGACAGGGGGCCTACCCACTAGCACAGATACGCAGTATTTT.

This rearrangement joins TRBV12-3 or TRBV12-4 to TRBJ1-1; perhaps TRBD1 as D (5 bases). The CDR3 covers 15 residues. V was clipped by 5 bases and J by 5 bases, with 18 bases between them. CDR3 region: CASSPMTAGVTEAFF. The CDR3, as DNA: TGTGCCAGCAGTCCGATGACAGCCGGGGTGACTGAAGCTTTCTTT.

V is TRBV5-1 and J is TRBJ2-7, with TRBD2 identical over 11 bases. Trimming at V came to 4 bases and at J to 2 bases, leaving 5 bases not matched to a gene. The CDR3 sequence is 15 residues long. Germline CDR1 SGHRS, CDR2 YFSETQ. The CDR3 DNA follows: TGCGCCAGCAGCGTGGGACTAGCGGCCGCCTACGAGCAGTACTTC. Protein sequence: CASSVGLAAAYEQYF. The full variable domain, rest sourced from reference TRBV5-1 and TRBJ2-7, is KAGVTQTPRYLIKTRGQQVTLSCSPISGHRSVSWYQQTPGQGLQFLFEYFSETQRNKGNFPGRFSGRQFSNSRSEMNVSTLELGDSALYLCASSVGLAAAYEQYFGPGTRLTVT.

This clonotype was seen more than once but under ten times. The gene calls are TRBV14 and TRBJ2-7; possible D gene TRBD2, 5 bases. The CDR3 runs to 13 residues. Looked up from germline, CDR1 is SGHDN and CDR2 is FVKESK. V dropped 2 bases and J dropped 7 bases, with 12 bases sitting between them. CDR3 nucleotides: TGTGCCAGCAGCCAATTTAGTCCGGGAGAGCAGTACTTC. Translation: CASSQFSPGEQYF.

V is TRBV4-1 and J is TRBJ2-5; unclear D gene. Looked up from germline, CDR1 is MGHRA and CDR2 is YSYEKL. CDR3 length: 14 residues. V was trimmed by 1 base and J by 4 bases, leaving 10 bases between them. CDR3 sequence reads: CASSQGMAVETQYF. Written as DNA, the CDR3 is TGCGCCAGCAGCCAAGGGATGGCAGTAGAGACCCAGTACTTC.

This clonotype has more than one count but fewer than ten. V and J are TRBV9 and TRBJ2-2; TRBD2 might be the D (5 bases). CDR1 and CDR2 (germline): SGDLS, YYNGEE. The CDR3 runs 14 residues. V was cut by 6 bases and J by 2 bases, with 11 bases left in between. The CDR3 DNA sequence: TGTGCCAGCACCCTCACTAGAAACACCGGGGAGCTGTTTTTT. Protein: CASTLTRNTGELFF. Filled out from reference TRBV9 and TRBJ2-2, the complete variable domain reads DSGVTQTPKHLITATGQRVTLRCSPRSGDLSVYWYQQSLDQGLQFLIQYYNGEERAKGNILERFSAQQFPDLHSELNLSSLELGDSALYFCASTLTRNTGELFFGEGSRLTVL.

The V gene is TRBV12-3 or TRBV12-4, the J gene TRBJ2-3; 10 bases are a match to TRBD2. The CDR3 is 16 amino acids. Trimming at V came to 2 bases and at J to 6 bases, leaving 8 bases not matched to a gene. The CDR3 spells CASSLRGLALGDTQYF. In DNA, the CDR3 is TGTGCCAGCAGTTTACGGGGACTAGCGCTGGGGGATACGCAGTATTTT.

This clonotype was seen a handful of times. The J gene is TRBJ2-1, the V gene TRBV3-1, with 12 bases identical to TRBD2. The trim removed 7 bases at V and 9 bases at J, leaving 7 bases unmatched. CDR3 length equals 14 residues. Germline V gene data show CDR1 as LGHDT and CDR2 as YNNKEL (reference sequence). Here the CDR3 DNA reads TGTGCCAGCATGACTAGCGGGAGTGGGGGTGAGCAGTTCTTC. Amino acids: CASMTSGSGGEQFF.

This clonotype was picked up a small number of times. The chain is built from TRBV7-2 and TRBJ1-1, with D tentatively TRBD1 (5 bases). CDR1 SGHTA and CDR2 FQGNSA come from the germline V gene. V was cut by 5 bases and J by 4 bases, with 20 bases left in between. This CDR3 region has 16 residues. CDR3 protein: CASSPRAGKVATEAFF. The CDR3 DNA reads TGTGCCAGCAGCCCAAGGGCAGGGAAAGTAGCCACTGAAGCTTTCTTT.

This clonotype was picked up a small number of times. This chain joins TRBV12-3 or TRBV12-4 and TRBJ1-1, with a possible D match to TRBD1 (6 bases). V dropped 6 bases and J dropped 1 base, with 27 bases sitting between them. The CDR3 runs 19 residues. The CDR3 loop is CASRADYSVLTGRNTEAFF. CDR3 in DNA: TGTGCCAGCAGAGCGGACTATTCGGTCCTAACAGGGAGGAACACTGAAGCTTTCTTT.

The rearrangement joins TRBV6-5 to TRBJ2-7; 10 bases are shared with TRBD1. The CDR3 length is 15 residues. The germline gives CDR1 MNHEY, CDR2 SVGAGI. Germline trimming cut 4 bases from V and 5 bases from J; bases unmatched to any gene: 8. Written as DNA, the CDR3 is TGTGCCAGCAGTTCCCCCCGACAGGGGGCTGACGAGCAGTACTTC. Amino acid sequence: CASSSPRQGADEQYF.

This chain connects TRBV11-1 to TRBJ1-2, with D unclear. The CDR3 is 16 amino acids. The germline CDR1 and CDR2 sequences are SGHAT and FQDESV (reference sequence). Trimming shortened V by 6 bases and J by 5 bases, and 22 bases separated the two germline ends. The CDR3 DNA reads TGTGCCAGCAGTGAAAACTTAGGGTCTTCAGAGTATGGCTACACCTTC. Translated, it gives CASSENLGSSEYGYTF.

This clonotype turned up a few times. The chain links TRBV24-1 to TRBJ2-1, with a possible D match to TRBD2 (5 bases). Trimming took 1 base from V and 9 from J, leaving 9 bases between them. Germline CDR1 reads KGHDR; CDR2 reads SFDVKD. This CDR3 comprises 13 residues. CDR3 residues: CATSDLADREQFF. The DNA of the CDR3 is TGTGCCACCAGTGATTTAGCGGATCGTGAGCAGTTCTTC.

The rearrangement uses TRBV10-3 and TRBJ2-1; TRBD2 agrees at 10 bases. V was clipped by 4 bases and J by 5 bases; unmatched bases: 5. CDR1 and CDR2 from the germline V gene are ENHRY and SYGVKD. This CDR3 region has 15 residues. The CDR3 is CAISVSGLADNEQFF. CDR3 nucleotide sequence: TGTGCCATCAGTGTTTCAGGACTAGCGGACAATGAGCAGTTCTTC.

A few counts support this clonotype. The gene calls are TRBV6-6 and TRBJ2-3; weak D call: TRBD1 (6 bases). Germline assignment: CDR1 MNHNY and CDR2 SVGAGI (reference sequence). Trimming took off 2 bases at V and 4 bases at J, with 13 bases between the two ends. The CDR3 contains 15 residues. This CDR3 is CASSYLAGVPDTQYF. In nucleotides, the CDR3 is TGTGCCAGCAGTTACCTTGCAGGGGTTCCAGATACGCAGTATTTT.

This clonotype was seen a handful of times. In DNA form, the CDR3 reads TGTGCCAGCAGCTTAGCGCGGAGGGACGGGTCCTACAATGAGCAGTTCTTC. It encodes CASSLARRDGSYNEQFF. This chain uses TRBV7-9 with TRBJ2-1; weak D call: TRBD2 (6 bases). Germline CDR1 reads SEHNR; CDR2 reads FQNEAQ (reference sequence). Trimming shortened V by 0 bases and J by 1 base, and 13 bases separated the two germline ends. CDR3 length equals 17 residues.

On this clonotype: One end of the junction is discordant with germline, which a read error may explain. The chain is built from TRBV7-2 and TRBJ2-1; D unclear. CDR1 and CDR2 (germline): SGHTA, FQGNSA. The CDR3 is 13 amino acids. The CDR3 bases are TGTGCCAGCAGCATCCCCGGCACCGGCTCTTCGCTCTTC. Residues: CASSIPGTGSSLF. The full variable domain, completed using reference TRBV7-2 and TRBJ2-1, is GAGVSQSPSNKVTEKGKDVELRCDPISGHTALYWYRQSLGQGLEFLIYFQGNSAPDKSGLPSDRFSAERTGGSVSTLTIQRTQQEDSAVYLCASSIPGTGSSLFGPGTRLTVL.

V is TRBV4-2 and J is TRBJ1-2; D unclear. Per germline, CDR1 LGHNA and CDR2 YNFKEQ. This CDR3 is built from 17 residues. The V end lost 4 bases, the J end lost 3 bases, and 21 bases lay between the germline ends. CDR3 in DNA: TGTGCCAGCAGCCCCTCTATAGTCTCCAGGAGGGACTATGGCTACACCTTC. It is translated as CASSPSIVSRRDYGYTF.